This is a list of T cell receptor beta chains from one sample in a study of T cells after yellow fever vaccination. TCRdb redid the calling of the 5' RACE reads with MiXCR, one entry per CDR3 protein. The profile shows about 340,000 distinct CDR3 sequences, about 4% of them singletons. The sequencing here drew on PBMCs, taken 5 days after the yellow fever booster vaccination. The receptor set was obtained from a man aged 18 to 29 who received the YFV17D yellow fever vaccine. CDR3s include the opening cysteine and the closing phenylalanine or tryptophan. Each record gives: V gene, J gene, D gene, clone size, CDR3 DNA, CDR3 protein. D genes are given only for firm matches. A row's size may be missing; if present it is once, few, many or a size class.

TRBV5-1	TRBJ1-2	NA	many	TGCGCCAGCAGCTTAGGGGATGTCTATGGCTACACCTTC	CASSLGDVYGYTF
TRBV29-1	TRBJ2-1	TRBD2	many	TGCAGCGTTGAAGATCTTCGAGCGGGGGCCTACAATGAGCAGTTCTTC	CSVEDLRAGAYNEQFF
TRBV12-3/TRBV12-4	TRBJ2-7	NA	many	TGTGCCAGCAGCCTGAGCAGGGTCGAGCAGTACTTC	CASSLSRVEQYF
TRBV20-1	TRBJ1-1	TRBD1	few	TGCAGTGCTACAACAGGGGAAACTGAAGCTTTCTTT	CSATTGETEAFF
TRBV12-3/TRBV12-4	TRBJ2-1	TRBD2	many	TGTGCCAGCAGTACCCCTAGCGGGGGCCTCAATGAGCAGTTCTTC	CASSTPSGGLNEQFF
TRBV20-1	TRBJ2-1	TRBD1	NA	TGCAGTGCTAGACCGCTTGGACAGGGCCCCTACAATGAGCAGTTCTTC	CSARPLGQGPYNEQFF
TRBV27	TRBJ1-5	NA	NA	TGTGCCAGCAGACCCGGGACGGAGAATCAGCCCCAGCATTTT	CASRPGTENQPQHF
TRBV7-2	TRBJ2-2	TRBD1	many	TGTGCCAGCAGCTTAGCTGGGACAGGGGGCTTCACCGGGGAGCTGTTTTTT	CASSLAGTGGFTGELFF
TRBV6-2/TRBV6-3	TRBJ1-5	NA	NA	TGTGCCAGCAGTTTAAACAGTTACCATCAGCCCCAGCATTTT	CASSLNSYHQPQHF
TRBV28	TRBJ2-2	NA	NA	TGTGCCGGCCGCACAGCGAACACCGGGGAGCTGTTTTTT	CAGRTANTGELFF
TRBV12-3/TRBV12-4	TRBJ1-2	NA	many	TGTGCCAGCAGTATCGACCGGGACGGCTATGGCTACACCTTC	CASSIDRDGYGYTF
TRBV29-1	TRBJ2-5	NA	NA	TGCAGCATACTTCAGGAATCGGGGACCCAGTACTTC	CSILQESGTQYF
TRBV18	TRBJ2-3	NA	many	TGTGCCAGCTCACCACCGACAAGCCAAGGTTTGGATACGCAGTATTTT	CASSPPTSQGLDTQYF
TRBV10-3	TRBJ2-7	NA	many	TGTGCCGCACGATCCCAAGTGGGTCCCTACGAGCAGTACTTC	CAARSQVGPYEQYF
TRBV5-6	TRBJ2-7	NA	many	TGTGCCAGCAGCTTGGGGGGAGTCCTGGAGCAGTACTTC	CASSLGGVLEQYF
TRBV18	TRBJ1-3	NA	few	TGTGCCAGCTCACTAAGGGCGGGTGAAGGTGGAAACACCATATATTTT	CASSLRAGEGGNTIYF
TRBV4-2	TRBJ2-7	TRBD2	few	TGTGCCAGCAGCCAAGATAGCGGGGGTGCCTACGAGCAGTACTTC	CASSQDSGGAYEQYF
TRBV10-3	TRBJ2-3	NA	NA	TGTGCCATCAGTCAACTCGGACCAGATACGCAGTATTTT	CAISQLGPDTQYF
TRBV4-1	TRBJ2-7	TRBD2	many	TGCGCCAGCAGCCAAGCGTCGGGGGGGCAATCCTACGAGCAGTACTTC	CASSQASGGQSYEQYF
TRBV6-2/TRBV6-3	TRBJ1-1	NA	NA	TGTGCCAGCAGCAGGGTGGAGGTGAACACTGAAGCTTTCTTT	CASSRVEVNTEAFF
TRBV7-9	TRBJ2-5	NA	few	TGTGCCAGCAGCCCCACTCCGGAGACCCAGTACTTC	CASSPTPETQYF
TRBV6-2/TRBV6-3	TRBJ1-6	NA	many	TGTGCCAGCAGACCGTCCGGAGGTGCCGGAATAAATTCACCCCTCCACTTT	CASRPSGGAGINSPLHF
TRBV7-6	TRBJ2-5	NA	few	TGTGCCAGCAGCTTAGGTTCACCGGGTGGGACCCAGTACTTC	CASSLGSPGGTQYF
TRBV15	TRBJ1-1	TRBD1	many	TGTGCCACCAGCAGCGAACCGGGACAGGGCACGACTGAAGCTTTCTTT	CATSSEPGQGTTEAFF
TRBV20-1	TRBJ2-3	NA	NA	TGCAGTGCTAGTGCACGGAGCGGCACAGATACGCAGTATTTT	CSASARSGTDTQYF
TRBV7-2	TRBJ2-3	TRBD2	many	TGTGCCAGCAGCTTACTAGCGGGGGGTGCAGATACGCAGTATTTT	CASSLLAGGADTQYF
TRBV10-3	TRBJ1-1	NA	many	TGTGCCATCAGAGAGATGATTACGAACACTGAAGCTTTCTTT	CAIREMITNTEAFF
TRBV7-9	TRBJ1-1	NA	few	TGTGCCAGCAGCCGGAGGGTAATAAGCGGCACTGAAGCTTTCTTT	CASSRRVISGTEAFF
TRBV18	TRBJ1-5	NA	many	TGTGCCAGCTCACCCCCTAACAAGGGGGATCAGCCCCAGCATTTT	CASSPPNKGDQPQHF
TRBV27	TRBJ2-1	NA	few	TGTGCCAGCAGCCGTACACTAGCGAGGGGGACCGATGAGCAGTTCTTC	CASSRTLARGTDEQFF
TRBV7-9	TRBJ1-1	NA	many	TGTGCCAGCAGCTTTGATTTTGCCGAGAAAGCTTTCTTT	CASSFDFAEKAFF
TRBV29-1	TRBJ2-7	NA	few	TGCAGCGTTGATCGCCCAGGGAGTTTCGAGCAGTACTTC	CSVDRPGSFEQYF
TRBV6-6	TRBJ2-5	TRBD1	NA	TGTGCCAGCAGTTACTCAATACGGGACAGAGAGACCCAGTACTTC	CASSYSIRDRETQYF
TRBV5-1	TRBJ1-5	NA	few	TGCGCCAGCAGCATTGGACATGAGGTGGGTCAGCCCCAGCATTTT	CASSIGHEVGQPQHF